This T cell receptor beta chain was observed in a study of vaccination and CD4 T cells after COVID-19 (dated by TCRdb to between 2021 and 2024). Describing the broader study: The convalescent cohort included six males and four females, with two Hispanic individuals, seven Caucasians, two Asians and one multiracial person. Two doses of either the Pfizer-BioNTech BNT162b2 vaccine (n=8) or the Moderna mRNA-1273 vaccine (n=2) were administered to participants. Post-COVID blood samples from convalescent patients were collected a median of roughly 100 days after diagnosis, with a range of about 30 to 170 days. Control cultures used a CEFX viral epitope pool as positive control, an HIV-1 Nef peptide pool as negative control, or no peptide. Culture stimuli were overlapping spike peptide pools from SARS-CoV-2 and from the common cold coronaviruses HCoV-NL63, HCoV-OC43 and HCoV-229E. In an earlier paper using these donors, memory CD4+ T cell crossreactivity between SARS-CoV-2 and common cold coronavirus spike proteins was assessed at the TCR clonotype level. Post-vaccine blood samples were taken a median of 72 days after the second vaccine dose, with a range of roughly 13 to 250 days. The spike-specific CD4+ TCR repertoire was compared before and after mRNA vaccination in under 11 COVID-19 convalescent patients and a few infection-naive healthy vaccine recipients.

CDR1 and CDR2 (SGHTA, FQGNSA) derive from the germline V gene. From cysteine to phenylalanine, the CDR3 is 14 amino acids long. Only the CDR3 region is kept as DNA, spanning 42 bases read in frame from base 1. V was cut back by 3 bases and J by 2 bases, leaving a gap of 11 bases between them. In regard to this clonotype: Its antigen remains unidentified. No per-base quality is available; no much larger clone lies one base away.

On the study overall, not on this receptor specifically: In convalescent patients, a median about 90% of post-vaccine SARS-CoV-2-reactive clones were detected only after vaccination, and vaccine-specific priming was suggested by this finding. The median count of SARS-CoV-2-reactive clonotypes went up from 20 to 25 after infection to around 38 after vaccination, although the change was not significant. Relatively few convalescent patients were included in the study, and early timepoints after natural infection were not analyzed. Of the vaccine-specific clones found in convalescent patients, nearly all (304 of 307) were mono-reactive for SARS-CoV-2 spike instead of being cross-reactive with common cold coronaviruses.

The treatment or condition label, as the study defines it: roughly nine-day PBMC culture with coronavirus spike peptide pools or control peptides (ViraFEST assay). CD4+ T cells from unexposed donors were collected before the COVID-19 pandemic (2011-2018). The ViraFEST assay was used in the study, in which antigen-specific T cells were expanded with peptide pools and expanded clonotypes were subsequently identified by TCR sequencing. Each well held approximately 2 million PBMCs cultured in IMDM containing around 5.1% human AB serum and roughly 9.7 IU/ml IL-2, with about 10 ug/ml peptide pools added. On days 3 and 7, half of the culture medium was replaced with fresh IL-2-containing medium. After approximately 11 days of culture, CD4+ T cells were isolated by negative selection with the EasySep CD4+ T cell isolation kit. As far as cell numbers permitted, CD4+ T cells from unexposed donors were tested for reactivity against SARS-CoV-2 S and N as well as four spike pools from common cold coronaviruses. Ficoll-Paque Plus gradient centrifugation was used to isolate PBMCs from whole blood, and the isolated PBMCs were then either used fresh or cryopreserved at -140C. In general, triplicate wells were set up for every culture condition. Leukapheresis product for the unexposed donors was bought commercially.

Library construction relied on PCR. TCR sequencing of DNA from cultured CD4+ T cells used the Oncomine TCR Beta short-read assay at the Johns Hopkins FTIC core. Genomic DNA was extracted from the cultured CD4+ T cells with the QIAamp micro DNA kit. Oncomine TCR Beta libraries from cultured CD4+ T cells were pooled with unique dual indexes and sequenced on an Illumina iSeq 100. Concerning the study's data processing: Non-productive sequences were filtered out, and CDR3s that did not start with C, did not end with F or W, or were shorter than 7 amino acids were discarded. Antigen-specific clonotypes were identified with the MANAFEST web application by comparing peptide-stimulated wells with reference and other culture wells. To be called positive, a clone needed an FDR below 0.05, an odds ratio above 5, and a productive frequency above 0.1% in at least two of three replicate wells. Cross-reactive clonotypes were defined as significantly expanded in both SARS-CoV-2 spike wells and at least one common cold coronavirus spike condition. Levenshtein distances (stringdist) and unrooted phylogenetic trees (ape) in R version 3.6.1 were used to assess CDR3 homology. TCRdb trimmed the raw reads at Q25, called clones with MiXCR and kept productive beta chains. Duplicate CDR3 protein sequences are folded into a single record with the most common DNA and genes. TCRdb, rather than the study authors, made the V and J calls. The sample table holds about 6,400 distinct CDR3 sequences, of which 40% to 60% were seen once. The biggest ten clones account for about a quarter of the sample.

This chain is built from TRBV7-2 and TRBJ2-7, with TRBD2 tentatively as D gene (6 bases match). The clonotype comes from a human donor in good health. The specimen was CD4+ T cells from blood, cultured in vitro. Read as DNA, the sequence is TGTGCCAGCAGCTTCGATCGGGGGACCTACGAGCAGTACTTC. It codes for CASSFDRGTYEQYF. Supplemented by the reference TRBV7-2 and TRBJ2-7 proteins around the CDR3, the complete variable domain is GAGVSQSPSNKVTEKGKDVELRCDPISGHTALYWYRQSLGQGLEFLIYFQGNSAPDKSGLPSDRFSAERTGGSVSTLTIQRTQQEDSAVYLCASSFDRGTYEQYFGPGTRLTVT.